This T cell receptor (beta chain) was sequenced in a study of blood T cell repertoires in COVID-19. About the study: There were acute and convalescent COVID-19 samples, and they came from the United States, Italy and Spain. T cells, B-cell-depleted T cells, or PBMCs supplied cDNA or gDNA.

The CDR3 consists of 12 residues. In the study's own analysis: Scientists estimated how many nucleated cells there were by amplifying reference gene primers. Libraries were prepared by immunoSEQ multiplex PCR; TCRdb keeps only in-frame clonotypes and omits some of them. V, J and clone size were drawn from that table, and D and trimming were deduced from the DNA. Of about 150,000 clones listed, about 80% are singletons. The rearrangement uses TRBV12-2 and TRBJ1-2. TRBV12-2 is a known pseudogene. This clonotype was sampled from an older woman with acute or convalescent COVID-19. Sequenced material: peripheral blood. The CDR3 here is CASRFFSYGYTF. CDR3 DNA sequence: TGTGCAAGTCGCTTCTTTAGTTATGGCTACACCTTC.